The T cell receptor beta chain described here comes from a study of T cells after yellow fever vaccination. About this clonotype: Its specificity is unknown.

TCRdb reanalysed the 5' RACE reads using MiXCR and keeps one entry per CDR3 protein. This sample has 450,000 to 550,000 distinct CDR3 sequences, with less than 25% found just once. Study outcomes and limitations: The secondary response peaked faster, at day 5 versus 15, but was weaker. A limited proportion of clonotypes was detected within both the CD4 and CD8 compartments.

Between the trimmed V and J ends, which lost 5 bases and 0 bases, there was a span of 11 bases. The CDR3 is 14 residues long. Germline CDR1 SEHNR, CDR2 FQNEAQ (reference sequence). V usage is TRBV7-9 and J usage is TRBJ2-7; a weak D match, TRBD1 (5 bases). The specimen was PBMCs, collected approximately 22 days after the first yellow fever vaccination. The TCR sequence derives from a man aged 18 to 35 who received the YFV17D yellow fever vaccine. CDR3 nucleotide sequence: TGTGCCAGCAGCCAGGGTCGATCCTCCTACGAGCAGTACTTC. Amino acid sequence: CASSQGRSSYEQYF.